The 32 T cell receptor beta chains reported below all come from one sample, sequenced in a study of shared clonotypes between healthy human individuals. Only in-frame clones appear in the TCRdb table, and some are missing; sequencing was by immunoSEQ multiplex PCR. This sample has about 960,000 clones, with about three quarters found just once. The specimen was memory CD4+ T cells sorted from blood. The subset denotes: CD45RA-negative fraction. These receptor sequences come from a man between 18 and 29 years old in good health.

The chain uses TRBV2 and TRBJ2-4; D gene unclear. V was trimmed by 3 bases and J by 2 bases, leaving 8 bases between them. This CDR3 has 14 residues. The V gene's germline CDR1 is SNHLY and CDR2 FYNNEI. DNA for the CDR3: TGTGCCAGCAGTGACCCAGCCTCCAAAAACATTCAGTACTTC. This gives the protein CASSDPASKNIQYF.

V and J are TRBV4-2 and TRBJ1-3; 11 bases agree with TRBD1. This CDR3 is 16 amino acids long. The germline gives CDR1 LGHNA, CDR2 YNFKEQ. V was pared by 0 bases and J by 5 bases, with 3 bases of the junction left unmatched. The CDR3: CASSQESDRGRNTIYF. Written as DNA, the CDR3 is TGTGCCAGCAGCCAAGAATCGGACAGGGGGCGAAACACCATATATTTT.

The J gene is TRBJ2-3, the V gene TRBV7-2, with D tentatively TRBD2 (5 bases). This CDR3 is built from 16 residues. Trimming left V 1 base short and J 5 bases short, with 16 bases between. In germline, CDR1 is SGHTA, CDR2 FQGNSA. Here the CDR3 DNA reads TGTGCCAGCAGCTTAGTGGCTAGCTGGTGGGGAGATACGCAGTATTTT. It encodes CASSLVASWWGDTQYF. The full variable domain, with the rest looked up from reference TRBV7-2 and TRBJ2-3, is GAGVSQSPSNKVTEKGKDVELRCDPISGHTALYWYRQSLGQGLEFLIYFQGNSAPDKSGLPSDRFSAERTGGSVSTLTIQRTQQEDSAVYLCASSLVASWWGDTQYFGPGTRLTVL.

There are many counts of this clone. The rearrangement uses TRBV2 and TRBJ1-6; D is unclear. Germline-derived CDR1 and CDR2 are SNHLY and FYNNEI. There are 12 residues in the CDR3. Deletions cut 9 bases from V and 8 bases from J, with 11 bases between. CDR3 amino acids: CASETRYSPLHF. The CDR3 nucleotides are TGTGCCAGTGAGACACGTTATTCACCCCTCCACTTT.

CDR3 coding DNA: TGTGCCAGCAAAGGACAGGGGGGAGACTATGGCTACACCTTC. This codes for CASKGQGGDYGYTF. The chain carries TRBV27 and TRBJ1-2; 10 bases fit TRBD1. Germline-derived CDR1 and CDR2 are MNHEY and SMNVEV (reference sequence). The V segment lost 7 bases and the J segment 3 bases; nucleotides outside the gene matches: 5. This CDR3 has 14 amino acids.

The chain couples TRBV7-9 to TRBJ2-5, with D tentatively TRBD2 (6 bases). V gave up 4 bases and J gave up 5 bases, with 17 bases separating them. The CDR3 sequence is 15 residues long. Germline V lookup: CDR1 SEHNR, CDR2 FQNEAQ (reference sequence). DNA of the CDR3: TGTGCCAGCAGCTCGAGACTAGAAAATCGGGAGACCCAGTACTTC. Translating gives CASSSRLENRETQYF.

This sequence joins TRBV5-1 and TRBJ2-3, with D possibly matching TRBD2 (5 bases). There are 16 residues in the CDR3. Germline values: CDR1 SGHRS, CDR2 YFSETQ. V was pared by 4 bases and J by 0 bases, with 15 bases between. The CDR3 nucleotides read TGCGCCAGCAGCCCGAGGGCCGGACCTAGCACAGATACGCAGTATTTT. Amino acid sequence: CASSPRAGPSTDTQYF. Supplemented by reference TRBV5-1 and TRBJ2-3, the full variable domain reads KAGVTQTPRYLIKTRGQQVTLSCSPISGHRSVSWYQQTPGQGLQFLFEYFSETQRNKGNFPGRFSGRQFSNSRSEMNVSTLELGDSALYLCASSPRAGPSTDTQYFGPGTRLTVL.

This chain connects TRBV14 to TRBJ2-2; D call uncertain. Germline CDR1 SGHDN, CDR2 FVKESK. The V end lost 0 bases, the J end lost 1 base, and 6 bases lay between the germline ends. The CDR3 contains 15 residues. The CDR3 loop is CASSQEFGNTGELFF. The CDR3 nucleotides read TGTGCCAGCAGCCAAGAATTTGGGAACACCGGGGAGCTGTTTTTT.

The chain carries TRBV18 and TRBJ1-2; D not resolved. Trimming pared 3 bases from V and 6 bases from J, leaving 11 bases between. Germline CDR1 is KGHSH and CDR2 is LQKENI. The CDR3 has 13 amino acids. The CDR3 region has the DNA TGTGCCAGCTCACCCTCAGGTTATGATGGCTACACCTTC. Amino acids: CASSPSGYDGYTF.

V is TRBV19 and J is TRBJ1-2, with 7 bases matching TRBD1. The CDR3 contains 13 residues. Losses at the gene ends were 8 bases for V and 7 bases for J; bases not matched to a gene: 10. Germline CDR1 and CDR2: LNHDA and SQIVND (reference sequence). Here the CDR3 DNA reads TGTGCCAGTGCCGGCGGGCAGGGGGGTGGCTACACCTTC. Amino acids: CASAGGQGGGYTF.

V and J are TRBV7-2 and TRBJ1-4; TRBD1 might be the D (6 bases). Germline V gene lookup returns CDR1 SGHTA and CDR2 FQGNSA. Between the trimmed V and J ends, which lost 1 base and 3 bases, there was a span of 9 bases. The CDR3 extends over 15 amino acids. This chain's CDR3 is CASSLEQGANEKLFF. CDR3 coding DNA: TGTGCCAGCAGCTTAGAACAGGGTGCTAATGAAAAACTGTTTTTT.

This clone was recorded only once. The chain has TRBV6-1 and TRBJ1-5, with 11 bases matching TRBD1. The germline V gene encodes CDR1 MNHNS and CDR2 SASEGT. Trimming removed 4 bases from V and 3 bases from J; junction bases left unmatched: 5. The CDR3 is 16 amino acids. In DNA, the CDR3 is TGTGCCAGCAGTGCCAGGGACAGGGGGAACAATCAGCCCCAGCATTTT. Translated, it gives CASSARDRGNNQPQHF.

The J gene is TRBJ2-2, the V gene TRBV6-6; the match to TRBD2 covers 7 bases. Unmatched junction bases numbered 9, after V lost 6 bases and J lost 5 bases. The germline CDR1 and CDR2 sequences are MNHNY and SVGAGI (reference sequence). This CDR3 spans 15 amino acids. The CDR3 DNA reads TGTGCCAGCAGCCCCGTCGGGAGGAGGACCGGGGAGCTGTTTTTT. Translated: CASSPVGRRTGELFF.

This chain connects TRBV10-3 to TRBJ2-3, with TRBD1 matching 8 bases. Germline V CDR1 and CDR2: ENHRY, SYGVKD. The trim removed 6 bases at V and 3 bases at J, leaving 8 bases unmatched. This CDR3 has 15 amino acids. The CDR3 DNA reads TGTGCCATCAGCGACCTTGACAGGGGAACAGATACGCAGTATTTT. Its translation: CAISDLDRGTDTQYF.

The sample holds a few counts of this clone. The gene calls are TRBV18 and TRBJ1-2; no reliable D call. Germline V gene data show CDR1 as KGHSH and CDR2 as LQKENI. The CDR3 consists of 13 residues. The V and J ends lost 2 bases and 6 bases respectively, with 10 bases between them. CDR3: CASSPRETDGYTF. CDR3 DNA: TGTGCCAGCTCACCAAGGGAAACGGATGGCTACACCTTC.

The chain employs TRBV6-1 and TRBJ2-7, with D perhaps given as TRBD1 or TRBD2 (5 bases each). Trimming removed 7 bases from V and 2 bases from J, with 15 bases in between. The CDR3 has 14 residues. Germline V gene data show CDR1 as MNHNS and CDR2 as SASEGT. The CDR3 bases are TGTGCCAGCACTCCCTCGGGGCTAACCTACGAGCAGTACTTC. Protein sequence: CASTPSGLTYEQYF.

The chain links TRBV30 to TRBJ2-1; D perhaps matches TRBD1 (5 bases). Germline CDR1 GTSNPN, CDR2 SVGIG (reference sequence). The CDR3 has 15 residues. The CDR3 protein is CVVGRDGHGVNEQFF. In DNA form, the CDR3 reads TGTGTCGTAGGGCGCGATGGACATGGAGTCAATGAGCAGTTCTTC. Combining the CDR3 with reference TRBV30 and TRBJ2-1 gives the whole variable domain SQTIHQWPATLVQPVGSPLSLECTVEGTSNPNLYWYRQAAGRGLQLLFYSVGIGQISSEVPQNLSASRPQDRQFILSSKKLLLSDSGFYLCVVGRDGHGVNEQFFGPGTRLTVL.

This clone appeared once. This chain connects TRBV28 to TRBJ2-7, with 10 bases fitting TRBD1. The V and J ends lost 4 bases and 0 bases, in that order; junction bases with no gene match: 6. The CDR3 covers 16 residues. The V gene's germline CDR1 is MDHEN and CDR2 SYDVKM. The CDR3 region is CASSSRDRGSSYEQYF. CDR3 bases: TGTGCCAGCAGTTCCCGGGACAGGGGAAGCTCCTACGAGCAGTACTTC.

The chain combines TRBV7-9 with TRBJ1-1, with a weak D call TRBD1 (6 bases). Trimming took 3 bases from V and 5 from J, leaving 13 bases between them. Germline CDR1 SEHNR, CDR2 FQNEAQ (reference sequence). The length of the CDR3 is 14 residues. CDR3 region: CASSLLRGGTEAFF. In DNA form, the CDR3 reads TGTGCCAGCAGCTTGCTCAGGGGAGGAACTGAAGCTTTCTTT.

The chain joins TRBV12-5 to TRBJ1-5; 8 bases are a match to TRBD1. The length of the CDR3 is 18 residues. CDR1 and CDR2 from the germline V gene are LGHNT and FRNRAP. The J segment lost 4 bases and the V segment lost 0 bases, leaving 11 bases of the junction unmatched. CDR3 nucleotide sequence: TGTGCTAGTGGTTTGGTACCCCCCGACAGGGGCCGTAATCAGCCCCAGCATTTT. Translating it yields CASGLVPPDRGRNQPQHF.

The J gene is TRBJ2-1, the V gene TRBV25-1, with 9 bases that match TRBD2. CDR1 is MGHDK and CDR2 is SYGVNS in the germline V gene. The CDR3 has 16 residues. V gave up 6 bases and J gave up 2 bases; unmatched junction bases: 8. For the CDR3, the DNA is TGTGCCAGCAGGCGGGGGGGGCCCGCCACCTACAATGAGCAGTTCTTC. Residues: CASRRGGPATYNEQFF.

The genes are TRBV7-9 and TRBJ1-4; the D gene is possibly TRBD1 (5 bases). Germline V gene sequence: CDR1 SEHNR, CDR2 FQNEAQ (reference sequence). The V gene lost 3 bases and the J gene lost 7 bases, with 15 bases spanning the gap. CDR3 length: 15 residues. The CDR3 sequence is CASSLGRGFGEKLFF. For the CDR3, the DNA is TGTGCCAGCAGCTTGGGGCGGGGGTTCGGTGAAAAACTGTTTTTT.

This clone was found once. The rearrangement uses TRBV7-2 and TRBJ2-1; 8 bases are shared with TRBD1. The V segment lost 8 bases and the J segment 1 base; nucleotides outside the gene matches: 7. The CDR3 is 15 residues long. Looked up from germline, CDR1 is SGHTA and CDR2 is FQGNSA. The CDR3 spells CASLSQGASYNEQFF. CDR3 bases: TGTGCCAGCCTCTCCCAGGGGGCATCCTACAATGAGCAGTTCTTC. The whole variable domain, filled in from reference TRBV7-2 and TRBJ2-1, reads GAGVSQSPSNKVTEKGKDVELRCDPISGHTALYWYRQSLGQGLEFLIYFQGNSAPDKSGLPSDRFSAERTGGSVSTLTIQRTQQEDSAVYLCASLSQGASYNEQFFGPGTRLTVL.

The chain carries TRBV12-5 and TRBJ2-5; D assignment may be TRBD1 or TRBD2 (5 bases each). CDR3 length: 15 amino acids. V lost 1 base and J lost 3, with 12 bases in between. The V gene's germline CDR1 is LGHNT and CDR2 FRNRAP. The CDR3 here is CASGLAGTAKETQYF. CDR3 DNA: TGTGCTAGTGGTTTGGCCGGGACCGCCAAAGAGACCCAGTACTTC.

The table lists this clone with a few counts. This chain uses TRBV7-2 with TRBJ1-1; D not resolved. Germline V gives CDR1 SGHTA, CDR2 FQGNSA. V lost 2 bases and J lost 6, with 16 bases in between. The CDR3 runs 15 residues. The CDR3 here is CASSLSGLGESEAFF. For the CDR3, the DNA is TGTGCCAGCAGCTTATCTGGGTTGGGTGAGTCTGAAGCTTTCTTT. Supplemented by reference TRBV7-2 and TRBJ1-1, the full variable domain reads GAGVSQSPSNKVTEKGKDVELRCDPISGHTALYWYRQSLGQGLEFLIYFQGNSAPDKSGLPSDRFSAERTGGSVSTLTIQRTQQEDSAVYLCASSLSGLGESEAFFGQGTRLTVV.

V gene TRBV7-2 combines with J gene TRBJ2-5; 7 bases agree with TRBD1. V was clipped by 5 bases and J by 6 bases; unmatched bases: 9. CDR1 and CDR2 (germline): SGHTA, FQGNSA. The CDR3 consists of 14 residues. The CDR3 DNA sequence: TGTGCCAGCAGCCGATCCTCGACAGGGCAGACCCAGTACTTC. It is translated as CASSRSSTGQTQYF.

The V gene is TRBV7-9, the J gene TRBJ2-3, with 8 nucleotides matching TRBD2. J was trimmed by 1 base and V by 4 bases; bases with no gene match: 13. From germline, CDR1 is SEHNR and CDR2 FQNEAQ (reference sequence). This CDR3 region has 18 residues. CDR3 nucleotides: TGTGCCAGCAGCTCCTCTCGCCGACTAGCGAAGGGCACAGATACGCAGTATTTT. Translating gives CASSSSRRLAKGTDTQYF.

This chain connects TRBV27 to TRBJ2-2; tentatively, D is TRBD2 (5 bases). Germline-derived CDR1 and CDR2 are MNHEY and SMNVEV (reference sequence). This CDR3 contains 13 residues. V was shortened by 6 bases and J by 7 bases, with 12 bases between the two germline ends. The CDR3 DNA reads as TGTGCCAGCAGCAATGCGGGTAACGGGGAGCTGTTTTTT. This gives the protein CASSNAGNGELFF.

CDR3 nucleotides: TGTGCCAGCAGTTTGGGGATAGCGGGAGTATTGGCAGATACGCAGTATTTT. Translating gives CASSLGIAGVLADTQYF. The chain is built from TRBV27 and TRBJ2-3; 9 bases agree with TRBD2. V gave up 3 bases and J gave up 4 bases; unmatched junction bases: 11. The CDR3 totals 17 residues. CDR1 is MNHEY, CDR2 SMNVEV, per germline (reference sequence).

This sequence joins TRBV7-2 and TRBJ2-5, with D possibly TRBD2 on 6 matching bases. Germline V gene sequence: CDR1 SGHTA, CDR2 FQGNSA. The V end was cut by 7 bases, the J end by 1 base, with 16 bases between. The CDR3 is 15 amino acids. Here the CDR3 reads CASTRVGGAQETQYF. In DNA form, the CDR3 reads TGTGCCAGCACACGGGTGGGAGGTGCCCAAGAGACCCAGTACTTC.

This CDR3 is CATSQNAGPFLYF. CDR3 nucleotides: TGTGCCACCAGCCAAAACGCGGGCCCCTTCCTGTATTTT. V is TRBV15 and J is TRBJ2-3; tentatively, D is TRBD2 (5 bases). The CDR3 contains 13 residues. The germline V and J ends were trimmed by 5 bases and 14 bases, with 20 bases remaining between them. In germline, CDR1 is LNHNV, CDR2 YYDKDF (reference sequence).

The chain carries TRBV6-6 and TRBJ2-5, with 7 nucleotides matching TRBD2. J gave up 7 bases and V 6 bases, and 8 bases lay outside the gene matches. Germline CDR1 MNHNY, CDR2 SVGAGI (reference sequence). This CDR3 is built from 13 residues. Written as DNA, the CDR3 is TGTGCCAGCAGAAGCGGGAACCCAGGGACCCAGTACTTC. It codes for CASRSGNPGTQYF.